Following are 32 T cell receptor beta chains from one sample sequenced in a study of blood T cell repertoires in COVID-19. Here immunoSEQ multiplex PCR was the method, and the copy in TCRdb shows in-frame clones only, minus some. Of 250,000 or so clones listed, around four fifths are singletons. Sequencing input: peripheral blood. Source of these receptors: a man aged 25 to 40 who had recovered from COVID-19.

The CDR3 loop is CASSQRLADSSYEQYF. As DNA, the CDR3 is TGTGCCAGCAGCCAACGACTAGCGGATAGCTCCTACGAGCAGTACTTC. This chain joins TRBV4-2 and TRBJ2-7; 9 positions agree with TRBD2. V gave up 2 bases and J gave up 0 bases; unmatched junction bases: 5. Germline-derived CDR1 and CDR2 are LGHNA and YNFKEQ. This CDR3 contains 16 residues.

V is TRBV19 and J is TRBJ2-3; D may be TRBD2 (7 bases). The germline gives CDR1 LNHDA, CDR2 SQIVND (reference sequence). V was trimmed by 2 bases and J by 5 bases, leaving 11 bases between them. The CDR3 is 14 residues long. The CDR3 region is CASSIRGAGDTQYF. For the CDR3, the DNA is TGTGCCAGTAGTATACGGGGGGCCGGAGATACGCAGTATTTT.

The chain couples TRBV2 to TRBJ1-2; no reliable D call. Trimming took off 2 bases at V and 8 bases at J, with 15 bases between the two ends. The CDR3 loop spans 14 amino acids. Germline CDR1 SNHLY, CDR2 FYNNEI. As DNA, the CDR3 is TGTGCCAGCAGTGAAATTGGCGCCCTGAGGGGCTACACCTTC. This sequence encodes CASSEIGALRGYTF.

The gene calls are TRBV2 and TRBJ1-6; weak D call: TRBD1 (6 bases). This CDR3 spans 16 amino acids. V lost 1 base and J 7 bases, leaving 14 bases between the germline ends. Germline assignment: CDR1 SNHLY and CDR2 FYNNEI. CDR3: CASSEGWDIRNSPLHF. The CDR3 region has the DNA TGTGCCAGCAGTGAAGGTTGGGACATCAGAAATTCACCCCTCCACTTT.

The chain combines TRBV6-2 or TRBV6-3 with TRBJ1-2; 7 bases map to TRBD1. CDR3 size: 13 residues. The trim removed 6 bases at V and 4 bases at J, leaving 5 bases unmatched. Germline-derived CDR1 and CDR2 are MNHEY and SVGEGT. The CDR3 reads CASSVTGVYGYTF. Written as DNA, the CDR3 is TGTGCCAGCAGCGTTACAGGGGTCTATGGCTACACCTTC.

The chain employs TRBV10-3 and TRBJ2-7; possible D gene TRBD2, 6 bases. With 4 bases removed from V and 4 bases from J, the gap between germline ends came to 11 bases. Per germline, CDR1 ENHRY and CDR2 SYGVKD. The CDR3 is 13 amino acids. The CDR3 region has the DNA TGTGCCATCAGTGTGACGGGACTTTACGAGCAGTACTTC. The encoded protein is CAISVTGLYEQYF.

This chain links TRBV5-1 with TRBJ2-2; TRBD1 aligns across 7 bases. The germline gives CDR1 SGHRS, CDR2 YFSETQ. Trimming removed 7 bases from V and 11 bases from J; junction bases left unmatched: 11. The CDR3 is 13 amino acids. The CDR3 loop is CASLEEGGAELFF. CDR3 coding DNA: TGCGCCAGCCTAGAGGAAGGGGGCGCCGAGCTGTTTTTT.

The rearrangement links TRBV6-1 to TRBJ2-1; TRBD1 aligns across 8 bases. The junction had 14 bases not matched to a gene; V was cut back by 4 bases and J by 3 bases. This CDR3 is built from 18 residues. Germline V gene data show CDR1 as MNHNS and CDR2 as SASEGT. In DNA form, the CDR3 reads TGTGCCAGCAGTGGGACAGGGACAATAGAGGCAGGCTACAATGAGCAGTTCTTC. Protein: CASSGTGTIEAGYNEQFF.

The J gene is TRBJ1-1, the V gene TRBV10-2; D remains unclear. This CDR3 is 11 amino acids long. In germline, CDR1 is WSHSY, CDR2 SAAADI. V was cut by 6 bases and J by 6 bases, with 8 bases left in between. CDR3 protein: CASRNTAEAFF. The CDR3 nucleotides read TGCGCCAGCAGAAACACAGCTGAAGCTTTCTTT.

This chain joins TRBV28 and TRBJ2-1, with 9 bases identical to TRBD2. Unmatched junction bases numbered 14, after V lost 4 bases and J lost 7 bases. Germline CDR1 MDHEN, CDR2 SYDVKM. CDR3 length equals 17 residues. DNA of the CDR3: TGTGCCAGCAGTTATTCTGGCGGGGGGGCCAATGAGAATGAGCAGTTCTTC. As protein: CASSYSGGGANENEQFF. The variable domain in full, with the rest retrieved from reference TRBV28 and TRBJ2-1, is DVKVTQSSRYLVKRTGEKVFLECVQDMDHENMFWYRQDPGLGLRLIYFSYDVKMKEKGDIPEGYSVSREKKERFSLILESASTNQTSMYLCASSYSGGGANENEQFFGPGTRLTVL.

The genes are TRBV3-1 (or the pseudogene TRBV3-2) and TRBJ2-1, with D perhaps TRBD2 (6 bases). This CDR3 has 14 residues. Germline CDR1 LGHDT, CDR2 YNNKEL (reference sequence). V gave up 3 bases and J gave up 7 bases, with 13 bases separating them. CDR3 in DNA: TGTGCCAGCAGCCATGGGGGGACGGGAAATGAGCAGTTCTTC. Amino acid sequence: CASSHGGTGNEQFF.

This clone was counted between two and nine times. The V gene is TRBV4-1, the J gene TRBJ2-2; TRBD1 aligns across 9 bases. The length of the CDR3 is 16 residues. V lost 2 bases to trimming and J lost 4 bases; unmatched junction nucleotides: 5. From germline, CDR1 is MGHRA and CDR2 YSYEKL. Here the CDR3 DNA reads TGCGCCAGCAGCCAATCACAGGGGGCCGGCACCGGGGAGCTGTTTTTT. Translated, it gives CASSQSQGAGTGELFF.

V and J are TRBV7-9 and TRBJ1-1; tentatively, D is TRBD1 (5 bases). The germline gives CDR1 SEHNR, CDR2 FQNEAQ (reference sequence). The CDR3 consists of 13 residues. Trimming took 4 bases from V and 10 from J, leaving 16 bases between them. CDR3 sequence reads: CASSSTTVSRAFF. As DNA, the CDR3 is TGTGCCAGCAGCTCTACGACAGTTTCTCGAGCTTTCTTT.

This clone came up once. The rearrangement joins TRBV1 to TRBJ2-3; the table names TRBD2, a call not compared with the DNA. TRBV1 is recorded as a pseudogene. CDR3 length equals 16 residues. CDR3 amino acids: CTSSHPGSGCTDTQYF. DNA of the CDR3: TGCACCAGCAGCCACCCAGGCTCGGGGTGCACAGATACGCAGTATTTT.

The CDR3 DNA reads TGTGCCAGCACCATGGCTGTCACCGGGGAGCTGTTTTTT. This codes for CASTMAVTGELFF. The V gene is TRBV9, the J gene TRBJ2-2; D unresolved. The germline gives CDR1 SGDLS, CDR2 YYNGEE. V was cut by 6 bases and J by 4 bases, with 10 bases left in between. The CDR3 length is 13 residues.

A word on this clone: Other DNA sequences in the same sample also yield this CDR3. This chain uses TRBV13 with TRBJ2-7, with 7 bases aligning to TRBD1. Germline values: CDR1 PRHDT, CDR2 FYEKMQ (reference sequence). The CDR3 length is 14 residues. V lost 2 bases to trimming and J lost 1 base; unmatched junction nucleotides: 2. DNA of the CDR3: TGTGCCAGCAGCTTACCAGGGGGTTCCTACGAGCAGTACTTC. Translated: CASSLPGGSYEQYF. Based on the CDR3 plus reference TRBV13 and TRBJ2-7, the full variable domain is AAGVIQSPRHLIKEKRETATLKCYPIPRHDTVYWYQQGPGQDPQFLISFYEKMQSDKGSIPDRFSAQQFSDYHSELNMSSLELGDSALYFCASSLPGGSYEQYFGPGTRLTVT.

The V gene is TRBV7-2, the J gene TRBJ2-4; D not certain. CDR1 and CDR2 from the germline V gene are SGHTA and FQGNSA. V was pared by 2 bases and J by 0 bases, with 8 bases between. The CDR3 has 15 residues. The CDR3 reads CASSLSRLAKNIQYF. CDR3 sequence (DNA): TGTGCCAGCAGCTTATCGCGGCTAGCCAAAAACATTCAGTACTTC.

This clone occurred once. The chain recombines TRBV4-1 with TRBJ1-1, with TRBD1 as a possible D gene (5 bases). The CDR3 extends over 14 amino acids. V was cut by 3 bases and J by 6 bases, with 14 bases left in between. From germline, CDR1 is MGHRA and CDR2 YSYEKL. The CDR3 nucleotides read TGCGCCAGCAGCCACTCCCCATTAGGGGCTGAAGCTTTCTTT. Amino acid sequence: CASSHSPLGAEAFF.

The table lists this clone with a count of one. The chain recombines TRBV4-1 with TRBJ1-4; a possible D gene is TRBD1 (5 bases). V was cut by 4 bases and J by 7 bases, with 16 bases left in between. The germline V gene encodes CDR1 MGHRA and CDR2 YSYEKL. This CDR3 has 15 amino acids. The CDR3: CASSRRGTGGEKLFF. The CDR3 bases are TGCGCCAGCAGCCGAAGGGGTACGGGGGGTGAAAAACTGTTTTTT.

This clone came up a few times. The chain has TRBV7-8 and TRBJ2-2, with 10 bases that match TRBD2. V was pared by 1 base and J by 5 bases, with 13 bases of the junction left unmatched. CDR1 is SGHVS and CDR2 is FQNEAQ in the germline V gene. This CDR3 spans 19 amino acids. For the CDR3, the DNA is TGTGCCAGCAGCTTAGGGAGGGGTCTAGCGGGGGTGAAGACCGGGGAGCTGTTTTTT. Encoded protein: CASSLGRGLAGVKTGELFF.

In this sample, this clone turned up a few times. The chain combines TRBV19 with TRBJ1-1; no definite D call. Germline V gene lookup returns CDR1 LNHDA and CDR2 SQIVND (reference sequence). The CDR3 totals 12 residues. V lost 7 bases, J lost 5 bases, and 11 bases lay in between. The CDR3 reads CASKWGGTEAFF. The DNA for the CDR3 is TGTGCCAGTAAATGGGGAGGGACTGAAGCTTTCTTT.

This sequence joins TRBV11-2 and TRBJ1-2, with 9 nucleotides matching TRBD1. Per the germline V gene, CDR1 is SGHAT and CDR2 is FQNNGV. The CDR3 consists of 16 residues. The J segment lost 8 bases and the V segment lost 5 bases, leaving 15 bases of the junction unmatched. The chain's CDR3 is CASSTDNTRTGEGYTF. The CDR3 DNA is TGTGCCAGCAGCACCGACAATACCAGGACAGGGGAAGGCTACACCTTC.

Only one count was recorded for this clone. Other DNA sequences in this sample translate to the same CDR3. The CDR3: CASSPRTSGGTDTQYF. As DNA, the CDR3 is TGTGCCAGCAGCCCAAGGACTAGCGGGGGCACAGATACGCAGTATTTT. This chain connects TRBV7-6 to TRBJ2-3; 12 nucleotides match TRBD2. J gave up 1 base and V 5 bases, and 4 bases lay outside the gene matches. Germline assignment: CDR1 SGHVS and CDR2 FNYEAQ. The CDR3 is 16 residues long.

The chain employs TRBV7-9 and TRBJ2-7, with D unclear. The CDR3 is 14 amino acids. V was pared by 1 base and J by 3 bases, with 10 bases between. Germline-derived CDR1 and CDR2 are SEHNR and FQNEAQ (reference sequence). CDR3 bases: TGTGCCAGCAGCTTAGTGCCGGGTTACTACGAGCAGTACTTC. It encodes CASSLVPGYYEQYF.

The chain uses TRBV6-1 and TRBJ1-5; D possibly corresponds to TRBD1 (6 bases). The CDR3 has 16 residues. CDR1 and CDR2 (germline): MNHNS, SASEGT. V gave up 2 bases and J gave up 3 bases, with 14 bases separating them. CDR3 amino acids: CASSEWEGDPNQPQHF. In nucleotides, the CDR3 is TGTGCCAGCAGTGAATGGGAGGGGGACCCCAATCAGCCCCAGCATTTT.

CDR3 region: CASSDIPHQPQHF. The CDR3 DNA reads TGTGCCAGTAGTGACATACCCCATCAGCCCCAGCATTTT. The rearrangement links TRBV19 to TRBJ1-5; D ambiguous. This CDR3 region has 13 residues. CDR1 LNHDA and CDR2 SQIVND come from the germline V gene (reference sequence). V lost 5 bases and J 5 bases, leaving 10 bases between the germline ends.

V gene TRBV4-1 combines with J gene TRBJ2-1, with 12 nucleotides matching TRBD1. The CDR3 is made up of 15 amino acids. Per germline, CDR1 MGHRA and CDR2 YSYEKL. Trimming at V came to 3 bases and at J to 8 bases, leaving 5 bases not matched to a gene. The CDR3 protein is CASSQLGQGAHEQFF. DNA of the CDR3: TGCGCCAGCAGCCAGCTGGGACAGGGGGCTCATGAGCAGTTCTTC.

This clone turned up a few times. The chain couples TRBV2 to TRBJ2-5, with 9 bases that match TRBD2. The trim removed 1 base at V and 1 base at J, leaving 4 bases unmatched. There are 16 residues in the CDR3. From germline, CDR1 is SNHLY and CDR2 FYNNEI. The CDR3 DNA reads as TGTGCCAGCAGTGAAGGGGTAGCGGGGGCCCAAGAGACCCAGTACTTC. It is translated as CASSEGVAGAQETQYF.

The V call is TRBV12-3 or TRBV12-4, the J call TRBJ1-4; TRBD1 is a possible D gene (5 bases). V lost 6 bases and J lost 5, with 10 bases in between. CDR3 size: 13 residues. The CDR3 is CASRWGGNEKLFF. CDR3 in DNA: TGTGCCAGCAGGTGGGGGGGGAATGAAAAACTGTTTTTT.

The V call is TRBV3-1 (or the pseudogene TRBV3-2), the J call TRBJ1-1; no firm D call. CDR3 length equals 13 residues. Trimming pared 2 bases from V and 7 bases from J, leaving 11 bases between. The V gene's germline CDR1 is LGHDT and CDR2 YNNKEL (reference sequence). This CDR3 is CASSQTPPVEAFF. CDR3 sequence (DNA): TGTGCCAGCAGCCAAACCCCCCCGGTTGAAGCTTTCTTT.

The rearrangement links TRBV28 to TRBJ2-1; 9 bases fit TRBD2. Germline assignment: CDR1 MDHEN and CDR2 SYDVKM. CDR3 length equals 14 residues. The J segment lost 3 bases and the V segment lost 5 bases, leaving 2 bases of the junction unmatched. CDR3 DNA: TGTGCCAGCAGTCGCGGGGGGGTCTACAATGAGCAGTTCTTC. It encodes CASSRGGVYNEQFF.

The chain recombines TRBV6-5 with TRBJ1-1, with TRBD1 as a possible D gene (6 bases). The CDR3 is 12 amino acids. Trimming took off 6 bases at V and 4 bases at J, with 9 bases between the two ends. The germline gives CDR1 MNHEY, CDR2 SVGAGI. The CDR3: CASSPTGTEAFF. The CDR3 region has the DNA TGTGCCAGCAGCCCGACAGGCACTGAAGCTTTCTTT.